The 3 T cell receptor beta chains listed next were all sequenced from one sample in a study of shared clonotypes between healthy human individuals. Profiled with immunoSEQ multiplex PCR; TCRdb holds only in-frame clones, not every one. The sample records roughly 1,800,000 clones, less than 95% being singletons. Naivety among CD8 cells was defined by CD45RO negativity and positive CCR7 selection, thereby excluding terminally differentiated effector memory CD45RA+ cells. The sequenced sample was naive CD8+ T cells sorted from blood. The source of these receptors is a man aged 18 to 30 in good health.

The chain carries TRBV7-9 and TRBJ2-2, with 8 nucleotides matching TRBD2. CDR3 length: 16 amino acids. Germline V gene lookup returns CDR1 SEHNR and CDR2 FQNEAQ (reference sequence). The V segment lost 3 bases and the J segment 6 bases; nucleotides outside the gene matches: 9. The CDR3 DNA is TGTGCCAGCAGCTTTTTGTCGGGAGGGCCGGCCGGGGAGCTGTTTTTT. Translated: CASSFLSGGPAGELFF.

V and J are TRBV6-5 and TRBJ2-6; D unresolved. Germline values: CDR1 MNHEY, CDR2 SVGAGI. The CDR3 spans 15 residues. V lost 5 bases, J lost 1 base, and 9 bases lay in between. CDR3 sequence reads: CASSNPRSGANVLTF. The CDR3 nucleotides are TGTGCCAGCAGTAACCCTAGGTCTGGGGCCAACGTCCTGACTTTC.

This clone is a singleton in its sample. The J gene is TRBJ2-7, the V gene TRBV6-6, with D possibly TRBD1 on 6 matching bases. V shed 4 bases and J shed 1 base, with 14 bases lying between them. Germline V gene lookup returns CDR1 MNHNY and CDR2 SVGAGI (reference sequence). CDR3 length equals 15 residues. The CDR3 DNA sequence: TGTGCCAGCAGTTTAAACCGGGACACTTCCTACGAGCAGTACTTC. Its translation is CASSLNRDTSYEQYF.